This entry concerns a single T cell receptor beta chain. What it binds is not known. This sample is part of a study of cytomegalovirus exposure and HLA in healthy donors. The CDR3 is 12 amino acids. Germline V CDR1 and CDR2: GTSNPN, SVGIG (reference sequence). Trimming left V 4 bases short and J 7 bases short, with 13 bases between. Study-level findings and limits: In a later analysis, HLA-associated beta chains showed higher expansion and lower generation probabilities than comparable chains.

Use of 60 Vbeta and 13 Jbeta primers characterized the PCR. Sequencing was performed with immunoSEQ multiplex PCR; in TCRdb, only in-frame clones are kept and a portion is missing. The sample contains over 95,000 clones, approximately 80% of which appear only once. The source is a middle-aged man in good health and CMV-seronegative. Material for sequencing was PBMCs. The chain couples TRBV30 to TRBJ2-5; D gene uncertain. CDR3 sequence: CAWILLNGTQYF. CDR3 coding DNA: TGTGCCTGGATACTTTTAAACGGGACCCAGTACTTC.